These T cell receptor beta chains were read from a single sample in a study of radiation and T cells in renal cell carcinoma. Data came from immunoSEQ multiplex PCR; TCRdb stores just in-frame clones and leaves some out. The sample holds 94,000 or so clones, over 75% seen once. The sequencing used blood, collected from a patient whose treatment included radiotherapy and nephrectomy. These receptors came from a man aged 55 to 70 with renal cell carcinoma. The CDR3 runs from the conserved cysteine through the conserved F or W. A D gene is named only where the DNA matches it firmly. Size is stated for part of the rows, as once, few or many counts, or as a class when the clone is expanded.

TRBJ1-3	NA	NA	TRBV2	TGTGCCAGCAGAATCTCTGGAAACACCATATATTTT	CASRISGNTIYF
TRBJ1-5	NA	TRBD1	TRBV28	TGTGCCAGCAGTTTTGGCGGACAGGGCAACAATCAGCCCCAGCATTTT	CASSFGGQGNNQPQHF
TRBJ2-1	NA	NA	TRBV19	TGTGCCAGTTCCGGGCTCGGAGGGTGGTGGAATGAGCAGTTCTTC	CASSGLGGWWNEQFF
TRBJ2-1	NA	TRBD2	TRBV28	TGTGCCAGCAGTTACGCCGGCGGGAGTTACAATGAGCAGTTCTTC	CASSYAGGSYNEQFF
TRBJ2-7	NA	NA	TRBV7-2	TGTGCCAGCAGCCCGCAAGGGGGGCAGCAGTACTTC	CASSPQGGQQYF
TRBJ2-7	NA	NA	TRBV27	TGTGCCAGCAGTTTCGGGCTAAACTACGAGCAGTACTTC	CASSFGLNYEQYF
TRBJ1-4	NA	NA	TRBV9	TGTGCCAGCAGCGTAGCCGGAACTAATAATGAAAAACTGTTTTTT	CASSVAGTNNEKLFF
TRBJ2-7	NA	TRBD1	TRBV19	TGTGCCAGTAGTAAACCTTCCGGGACAGGGGCCAACGAGCAGTACTTC	CASSKPSGTGANEQYF
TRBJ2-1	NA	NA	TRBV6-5	TGTGCCAGCAGTTACTCGTTCGATGAGCAGTTCTTC	CASSYSFDEQFF
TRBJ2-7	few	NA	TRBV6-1	TGTGCCAGCAACCCAGGTCCATACGAGCAGTACTTC	CASNPGPYEQYF
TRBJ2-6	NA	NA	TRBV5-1	TGCGCCAGCAGCATGGACTATGGGGTTGCCGTCCTGACTTTC	CASSMDYGVAVLTF
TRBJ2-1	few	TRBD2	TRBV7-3	TGTGCCAGCAGCCCGACTAGCGGGACTTACAATGAGCAGTTCTTC	CASSPTSGTYNEQFF
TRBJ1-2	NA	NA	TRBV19	TGTGCCAGTAGTATGGGCGGGGATGGCTACACCTTC	CASSMGGDGYTF
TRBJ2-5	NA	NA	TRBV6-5	TGTGCCAGCAGTTACCGGCTCCAAGAGACCCAGTACTTC	CASSYRLQETQYF
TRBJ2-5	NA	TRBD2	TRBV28	TGTGCCAGCGGGAACGGGAGGGTCATCGGGGAGACCCAGTACTTC	CASGNGRVIGETQYF
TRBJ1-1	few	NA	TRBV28	TGTGCCAGCAGCGGTGTCGGGACTTTCGCTGAAGCTTTCTTT	CASSGVGTFAEAFF
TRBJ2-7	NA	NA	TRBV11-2	TGTGCCAGCAGCTCAAGCAGGGTCTACGAGCAGTACTTC	CASSSSRVYEQYF
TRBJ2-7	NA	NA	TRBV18	TGTGCCAGCTCTGCGGCGACAGACTCCTACGAGCAGTACTTC	CASSAATDSYEQYF
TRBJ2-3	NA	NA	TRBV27	TGTGCCAGCAGTTTATCCCCGGGCACAGATACGCAGTATTTT	CASSLSPGTDTQYF
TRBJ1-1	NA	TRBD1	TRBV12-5	TGTGCTAGTGGTTTGGGGGGGACAGGGATGCAACCTGAAGCTTTCTTT	CASGLGGTGMQPEAFF
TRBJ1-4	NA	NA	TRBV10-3	TGTGCCATCAGTGAGAAGAGAGAAACTAATGAAAAACTGTTTTTT	CAISEKRETNEKLFF
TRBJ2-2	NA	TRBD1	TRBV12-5	TGTGCTAGTGGTCAAAACAGGGGGCCCGCTTCATTT	CASGQNRGPASF
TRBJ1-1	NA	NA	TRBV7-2	TGTGCCAGCAGCTTAATGGGTTGGGTAGCTTTCTTT	CASSLMGWVAFF
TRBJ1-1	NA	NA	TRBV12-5	TGTGCTAGTGGTTTGGGACGGGGGGTAGGCTTGAACACTGAAGCTTTCTTT	CASGLGRGVGLNTEAFF
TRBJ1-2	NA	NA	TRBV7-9	TGTGCCAGCAGCTTAGATATGAGCGGGAGCGGCTACACCTTC	CASSLDMSGSGYTF